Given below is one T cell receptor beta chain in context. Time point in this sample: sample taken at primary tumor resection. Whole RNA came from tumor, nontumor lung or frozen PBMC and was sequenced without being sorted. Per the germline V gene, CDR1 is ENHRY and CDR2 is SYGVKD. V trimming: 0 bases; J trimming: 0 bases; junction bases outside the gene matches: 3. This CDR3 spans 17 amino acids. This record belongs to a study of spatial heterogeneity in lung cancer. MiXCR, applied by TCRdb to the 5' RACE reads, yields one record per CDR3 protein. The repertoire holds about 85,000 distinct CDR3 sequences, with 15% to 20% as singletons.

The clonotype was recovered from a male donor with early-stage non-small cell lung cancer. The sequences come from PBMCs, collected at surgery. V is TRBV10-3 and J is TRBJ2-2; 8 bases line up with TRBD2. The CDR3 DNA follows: TGTGCCATCAGTGAGTCCACTAGCGGACCGAACACCGGGGAGCTGTTTTTT. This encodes CAISESTSGPNTGELFF.